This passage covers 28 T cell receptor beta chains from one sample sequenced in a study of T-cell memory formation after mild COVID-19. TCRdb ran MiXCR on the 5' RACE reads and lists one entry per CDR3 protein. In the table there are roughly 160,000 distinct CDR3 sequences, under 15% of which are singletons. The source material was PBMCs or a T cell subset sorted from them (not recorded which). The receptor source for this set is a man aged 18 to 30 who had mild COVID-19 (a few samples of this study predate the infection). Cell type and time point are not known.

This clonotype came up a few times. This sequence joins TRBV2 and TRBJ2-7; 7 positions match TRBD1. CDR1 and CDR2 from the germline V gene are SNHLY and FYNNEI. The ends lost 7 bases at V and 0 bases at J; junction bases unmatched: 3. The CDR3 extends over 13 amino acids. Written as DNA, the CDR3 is TGTGCCAGCAAGGACAGGAGCTCCTACGAGCAGTACGTC. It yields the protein CASKDRSSYEQYV.

The CDR3 nucleotides are TGCGCCAGCAGCTTCCAGGGTACCTACGAGCAGTACTTC. As protein: CASSFQGTYEQYF. The chain joins TRBV5-1 to TRBJ2-7, with TRBD1 as a possible D gene (5 bases). V gave up 2 bases and J gave up 2 bases, with 8 bases separating them. Germline CDR1 SGHRS, CDR2 YFSETQ. CDR3 length: 13 amino acids. Full variable domain (remainder filled in from reference TRBV5-1 and TRBJ2-7): KAGVTQTPRYLIKTRGQQVTLSCSPISGHRSVSWYQQTPGQGLQFLFEYFSETQRNKGNFPGRFSGRQFSNSRSEMNVSTLELGDSALYLCASSFQGTYEQYFGPGTRLTVT.

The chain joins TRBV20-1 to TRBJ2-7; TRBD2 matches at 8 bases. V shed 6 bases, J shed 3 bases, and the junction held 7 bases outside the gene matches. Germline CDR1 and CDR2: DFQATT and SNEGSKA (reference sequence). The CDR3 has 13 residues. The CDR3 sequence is CSAPTSVNYEQYF. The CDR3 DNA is TGCAGTGCGCCGACTAGCGTCAACTACGAGCAGTACTTC.

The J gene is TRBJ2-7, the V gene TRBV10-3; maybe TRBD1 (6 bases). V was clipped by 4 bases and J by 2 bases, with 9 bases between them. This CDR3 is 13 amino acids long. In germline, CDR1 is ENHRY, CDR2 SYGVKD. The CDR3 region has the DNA TGTGCCATCAGTGGCACAGGGACCTACGAGCAGTACTTC. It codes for CAISGTGTYEQYF.

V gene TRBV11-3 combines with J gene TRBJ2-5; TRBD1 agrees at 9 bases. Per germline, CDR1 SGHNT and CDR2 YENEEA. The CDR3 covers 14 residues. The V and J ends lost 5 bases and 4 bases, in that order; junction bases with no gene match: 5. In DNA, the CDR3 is TGTGCCAGCAGCCCGGACAGGGGAGGAGAGACCCAGTACTTC. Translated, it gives CASSPDRGGETQYF.

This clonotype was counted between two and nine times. Written as DNA, the CDR3 is TGTGCCAGCAGCTTAGACCGGATCAGGGATTGGGGGCAGTTCTTC. Encoded protein: CASSLDRIRDWGQFF. This sequence joins TRBV11-2 and TRBJ2-1; a weak D match, TRBD1 (5 bases). The germline V gene has CDR1 SGHAT and CDR2 FQNNGV. Trimming removed 0 bases from V and 12 bases from J, with 18 bases in between. The CDR3 runs 15 residues.

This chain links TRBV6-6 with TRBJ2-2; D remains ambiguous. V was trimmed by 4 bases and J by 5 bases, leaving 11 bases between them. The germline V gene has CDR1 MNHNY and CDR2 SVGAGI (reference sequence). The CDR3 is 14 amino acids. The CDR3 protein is CASSSTGLTGELFF. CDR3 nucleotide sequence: TGTGCCAGCAGTTCCACCGGCCTTACCGGGGAGCTGTTTTTT.

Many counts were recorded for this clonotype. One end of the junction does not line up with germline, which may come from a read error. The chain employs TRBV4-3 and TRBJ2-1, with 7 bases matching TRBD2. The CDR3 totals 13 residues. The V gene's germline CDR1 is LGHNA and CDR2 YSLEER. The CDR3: CASSLSSSPSGGF. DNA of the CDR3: TGCGCCAGCAGCCTATCCTCCTCCCCGTCGGGAGGCTTC.

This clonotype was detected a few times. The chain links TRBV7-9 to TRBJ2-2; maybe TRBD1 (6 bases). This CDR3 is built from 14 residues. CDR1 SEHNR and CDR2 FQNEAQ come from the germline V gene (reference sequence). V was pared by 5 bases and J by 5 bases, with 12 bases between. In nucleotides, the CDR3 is TGTGCCAGCAGCACAGGGAGTGGGACCGGGGAGCTGTTTTTT. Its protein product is CASSTGSGTGELFF.

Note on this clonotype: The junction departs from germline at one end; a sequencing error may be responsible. The CDR3 is CSARQGPTGYSSPLHF. The DNA of the CDR3 is TGCAGTGCCCGACAGGGCCCCACCGGCTATAGTTCACCCCTCCACTTT. The V call is TRBV20-1, the J call TRBJ1-6, with 7 bases matching TRBD1. Germline V gene data show CDR1 as DFQATT and CDR2 as SNEGSKA (reference sequence). This CDR3 comprises 16 residues.

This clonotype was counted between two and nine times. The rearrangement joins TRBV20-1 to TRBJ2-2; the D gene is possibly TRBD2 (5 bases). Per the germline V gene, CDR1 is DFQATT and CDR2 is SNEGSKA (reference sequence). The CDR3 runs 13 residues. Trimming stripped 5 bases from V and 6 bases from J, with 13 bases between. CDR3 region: CSARSAGSGELFF. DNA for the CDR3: TGCAGTGCTCGGTCCGCGGGTTCCGGGGAGCTGTTTTTT.

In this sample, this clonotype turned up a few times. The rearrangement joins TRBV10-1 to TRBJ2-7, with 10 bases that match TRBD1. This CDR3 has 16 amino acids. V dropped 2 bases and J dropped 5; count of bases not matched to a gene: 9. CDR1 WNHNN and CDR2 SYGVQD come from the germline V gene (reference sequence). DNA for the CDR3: TGCGCCAGCAGTGAGGGGGACGGGACAGGGGTCCACGAGCAGTACTTC. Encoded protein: CASSEGDGTGVHEQYF.

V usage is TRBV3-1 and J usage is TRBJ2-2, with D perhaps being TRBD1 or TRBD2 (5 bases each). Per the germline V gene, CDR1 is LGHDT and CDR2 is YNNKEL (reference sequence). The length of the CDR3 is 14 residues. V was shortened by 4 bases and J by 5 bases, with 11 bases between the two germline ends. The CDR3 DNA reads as TGTGCCAGCAGCCCCCGGGACGTTACCGGGGAGCTGTTTTTT. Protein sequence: CASSPRDVTGELFF.

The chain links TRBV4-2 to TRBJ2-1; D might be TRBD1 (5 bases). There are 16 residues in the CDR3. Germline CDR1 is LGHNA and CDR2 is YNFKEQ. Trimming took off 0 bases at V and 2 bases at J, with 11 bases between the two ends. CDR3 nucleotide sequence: TGTGCCAGCAGCCAAGACGTCAGGGTTGCCTACAATGAGCAGTTCTTC. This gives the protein CASSQDVRVAYNEQFF.

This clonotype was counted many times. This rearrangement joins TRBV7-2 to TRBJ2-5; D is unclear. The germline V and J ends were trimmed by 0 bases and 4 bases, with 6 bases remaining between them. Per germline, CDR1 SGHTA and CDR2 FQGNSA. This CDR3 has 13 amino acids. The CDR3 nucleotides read TGTGCCAGCAGCTTAGCTAGCTCAGAGACCCAGTACTTC. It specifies CASSLASSETQYF.

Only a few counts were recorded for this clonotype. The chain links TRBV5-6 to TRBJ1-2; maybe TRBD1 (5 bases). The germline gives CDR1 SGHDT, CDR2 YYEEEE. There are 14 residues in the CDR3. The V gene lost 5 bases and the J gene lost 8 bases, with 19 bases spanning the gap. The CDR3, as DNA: TGTGCCAGCAGTCCCTTTTTCCAGGGCGCGGGCTACACCTTC. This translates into CASSPFFQGAGYTF.

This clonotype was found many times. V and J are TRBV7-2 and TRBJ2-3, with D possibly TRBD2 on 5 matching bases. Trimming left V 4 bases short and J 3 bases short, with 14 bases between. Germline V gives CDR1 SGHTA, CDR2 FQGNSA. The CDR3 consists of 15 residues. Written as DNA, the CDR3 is TGTGCCAGCAGCTCCTGGACTCCCCCGACAGATACGCAGTATTTT. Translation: CASSSWTPPTDTQYF.

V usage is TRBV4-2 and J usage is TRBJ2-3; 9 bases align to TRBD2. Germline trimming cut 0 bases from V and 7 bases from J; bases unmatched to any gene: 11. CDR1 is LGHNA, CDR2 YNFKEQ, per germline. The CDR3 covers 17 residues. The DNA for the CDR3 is TGTGCCAGCAGCCAAGATTTGGAGGAAGCGGGGGGTAATACGCAGTATTTT. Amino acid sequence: CASSQDLEEAGGNTQYF.

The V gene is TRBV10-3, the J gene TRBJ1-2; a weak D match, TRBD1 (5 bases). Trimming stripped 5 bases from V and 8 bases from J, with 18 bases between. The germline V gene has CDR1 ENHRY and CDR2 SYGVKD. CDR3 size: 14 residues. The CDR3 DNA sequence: TGTGCCATCAGTTGGTCTTTATCCGGGGGGGGCTACACCTTC. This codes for CAISWSLSGGGYTF.

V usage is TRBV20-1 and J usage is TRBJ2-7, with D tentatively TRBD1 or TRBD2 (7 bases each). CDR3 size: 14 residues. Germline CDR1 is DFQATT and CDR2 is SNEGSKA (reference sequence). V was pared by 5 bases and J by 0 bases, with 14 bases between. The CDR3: CSAYRGGSSYEQYF. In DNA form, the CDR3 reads TGCAGTGCTTACAGGGGCGGGAGCTCCTACGAGCAGTACTTC.

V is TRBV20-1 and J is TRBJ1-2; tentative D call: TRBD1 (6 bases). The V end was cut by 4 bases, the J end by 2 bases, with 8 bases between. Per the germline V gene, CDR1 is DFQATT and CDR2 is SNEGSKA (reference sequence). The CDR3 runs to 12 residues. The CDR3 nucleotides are TGCAGTGCTAACAGGGAAAACTATGGCTACACCTTC. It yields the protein CSANRENYGYTF.

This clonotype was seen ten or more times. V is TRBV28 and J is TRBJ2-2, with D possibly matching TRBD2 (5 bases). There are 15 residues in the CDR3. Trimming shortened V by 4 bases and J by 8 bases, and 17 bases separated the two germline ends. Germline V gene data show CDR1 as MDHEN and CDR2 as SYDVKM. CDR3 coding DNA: TGTGCCAGCAGTTCTCGGGGTTATGGGATAGGGGAGCTGTTTTTT. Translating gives CASSSRGYGIGELFF.

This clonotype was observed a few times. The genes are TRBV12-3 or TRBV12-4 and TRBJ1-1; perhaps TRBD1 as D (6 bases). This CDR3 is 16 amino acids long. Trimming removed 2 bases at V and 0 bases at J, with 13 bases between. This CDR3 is CASSLSQGLMNTEAFF. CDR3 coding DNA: TGTGCCAGCAGTTTATCGCAGGGGCTTATGAACACTGAAGCTTTCTTT.

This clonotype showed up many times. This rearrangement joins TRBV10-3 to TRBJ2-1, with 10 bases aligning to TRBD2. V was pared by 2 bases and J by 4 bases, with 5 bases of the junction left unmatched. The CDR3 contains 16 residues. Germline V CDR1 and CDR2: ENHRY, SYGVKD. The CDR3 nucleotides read TGTGCCATCAGTGAGCCCGAGCGGGGGGGGTACAATGAGCAGTTCTTC. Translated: CAISEPERGGYNEQFF.

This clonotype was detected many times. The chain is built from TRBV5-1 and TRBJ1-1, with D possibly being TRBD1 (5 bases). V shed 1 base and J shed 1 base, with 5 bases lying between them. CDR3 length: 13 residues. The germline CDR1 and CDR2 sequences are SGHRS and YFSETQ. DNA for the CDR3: TGCGCCAGCAGCTTGACAGGGAACACTGAAGCTTTCTTT. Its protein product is CASSLTGNTEAFF.

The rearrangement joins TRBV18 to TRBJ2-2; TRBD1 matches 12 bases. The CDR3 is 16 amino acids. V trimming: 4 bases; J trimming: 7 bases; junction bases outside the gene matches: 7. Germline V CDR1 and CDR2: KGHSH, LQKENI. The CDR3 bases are TGTGCCAGCTCACACGGCGGGACAGGGGGCCACGGGGAGCTGTTTTTT. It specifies CASSHGGTGGHGELFF.

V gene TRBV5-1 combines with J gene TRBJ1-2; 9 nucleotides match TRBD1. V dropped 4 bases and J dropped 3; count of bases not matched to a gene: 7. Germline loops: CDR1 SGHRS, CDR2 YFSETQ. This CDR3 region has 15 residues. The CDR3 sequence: CASSPGTGPYYGYTF. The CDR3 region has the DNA TGCGCCAGCAGCCCCGGGACAGGGCCTTACTATGGCTACACCTTC.

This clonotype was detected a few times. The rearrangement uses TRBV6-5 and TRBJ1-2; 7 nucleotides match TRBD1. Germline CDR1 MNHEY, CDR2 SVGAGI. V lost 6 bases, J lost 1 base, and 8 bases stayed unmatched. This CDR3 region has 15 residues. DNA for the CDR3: TGTGCCAGCAGGGCTGGACAGGCGAATAACTATGGCTACACCTTC. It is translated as CASRAGQANNYGYTF.